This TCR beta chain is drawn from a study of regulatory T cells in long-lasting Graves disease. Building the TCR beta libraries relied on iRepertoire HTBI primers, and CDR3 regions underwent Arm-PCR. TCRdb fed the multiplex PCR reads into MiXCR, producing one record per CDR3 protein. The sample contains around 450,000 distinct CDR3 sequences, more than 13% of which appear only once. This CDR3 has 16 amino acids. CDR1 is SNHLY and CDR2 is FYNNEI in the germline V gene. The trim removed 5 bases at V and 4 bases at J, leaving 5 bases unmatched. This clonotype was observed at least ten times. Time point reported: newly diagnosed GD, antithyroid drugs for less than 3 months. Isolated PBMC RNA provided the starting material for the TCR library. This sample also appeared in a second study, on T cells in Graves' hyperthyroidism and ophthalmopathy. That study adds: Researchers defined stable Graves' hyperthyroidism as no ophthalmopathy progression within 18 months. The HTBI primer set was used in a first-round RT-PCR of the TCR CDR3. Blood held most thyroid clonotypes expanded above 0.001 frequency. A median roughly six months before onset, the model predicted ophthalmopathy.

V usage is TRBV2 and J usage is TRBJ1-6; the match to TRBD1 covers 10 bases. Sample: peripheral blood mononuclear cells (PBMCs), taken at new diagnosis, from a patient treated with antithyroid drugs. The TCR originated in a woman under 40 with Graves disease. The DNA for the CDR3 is TGTGCCAGCAGTCCCGGGACAGGGGTTTATAATTCACCCCTCCACTTT. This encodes CASSPGTGVYNSPLHF. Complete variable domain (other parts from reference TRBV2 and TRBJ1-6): EPEVTQTPSHQVTQMGQEVILRCVPISNHLYFYWYRQILGQKVEFLVSFYNNEISEKSEIFDDQFSVERPDGSNFTLKIRSTKLEDSAMYFCASSPGTGVYNSPLHFGNGTRLTVT.